A single T cell receptor beta chain is shown here with its context. This sample is part of a study of control samples from healthy donors and cancer patients. The table came from immunoSEQ multiplex PCR; TCRdb's copy has only in-frame clones and leaves some out. The table records about 38,000 clones, 65% to 85% of them present only once. V was shortened by 0 bases and J by 3 bases, with 8 bases between the two germline ends. Germline V gene lookup returns CDR1 SGDLS and CDR2 YYNGEE. The CDR3 covers 14 residues. This sequence was found in a woman in her sixties or seventies with lung cancer. The chain combines TRBV9 with TRBJ2-3; D is undetermined. Sequences were obtained from PBMCs. DNA for the CDR3: TGTGCCAGCAGCGTAGTGATGGGGACAGATACGCAGTATTTT. This codes for CASSVVMGTDTQYF. The full variable domain, with the rest looked up from reference TRBV9 and TRBJ2-3, is DSGVTQTPKHLITATGQRVTLRCSPRSGDLSVYWYQQSLDQGLQFLIQYYNGEERAKGNILERFSAQQFPDLHSELNLSSLELGDSALYFCASSVVMGTDTQYFGPGTRLTVL.